The present entry profiles one TCR beta chain with its context. These data are taken from a study of blood T cell repertoires in COVID-19. For the study at large: Nucleic acid was either cDNA or gDNA, and it came from T cells, B-cell-depleted T cells, or PBMCs.

In the study's own analysis: It was from reference gene primer amplification that nucleated cell counts were estimated. The repertoire was sequenced with immunoSEQ multiplex PCR; TCRdb's copy has only in-frame clones and lacks some. The DNA gave D and trimming, while V, J and clone size come from that table. The sample comprises about 250,000 clones, 70% to 85% of which are singletons, and 8.9% rests with the top ten. The sequence was obtained from a man older than 75 with acute or convalescent COVID-19. The sample consisted of peripheral blood.

In DNA, the CDR3 is TGTGCCAGCACTAGGCAGGGGTACTACGAGCAGTACTTC. The encoded protein is CASTRQGYYEQYF. V and J are TRBV2 and TRBJ2-7, with D possibly matching TRBD1 (6 bases). Germline CDR1 is SNHLY and CDR2 is FYNNEI. Trimming left V 7 bases short and J 3 bases short, with 13 bases between. The CDR3 length is 13 residues.